This T cell receptor (beta chain) was obtained from a study of OX40 agonist ivuxolimab in advanced cancers. Background on the study: Intravenous ivuxolimab at 0.01 to 10 mg/kg was given to patients every 2 weeks. The study, taken as a whole, reports: There were, on average, more expanded clones in CD8+ T cells than in CD4+.

Germline CDR1 is SQVTM and CDR2 is ANQGSEA. V lost 4 bases and J lost 2, with 8 bases in between. The CDR3 totals 13 residues. Libraries were prepared by immunoSEQ multiplex PCR; TCRdb keeps only in-frame clonotypes and omits some of them. The sample lists 60,000 to 70,000 clones, roughly 89% seen once, with around 12% in the top ten. Notes on this clone: Its antigen is as yet unknown.

V gene TRBV29-1 combines with J gene TRBJ2-2; D might be TRBD2 (5 bases). Specimen: CD4+ or CD8+ T cells sorted from blood, collected in a trial of the OX40 agonist ivuxolimab. The clonotype comes from an adult with an advanced solid tumor such as melanoma, head and neck, liver or kidney cancer. Here the CDR3 reads CSVGTGNTGELFF. The CDR3 DNA reads TGCAGCGTTGGTACGGGAAACACCGGGGAGCTGTTTTTT.